This paragraph covers one T cell receptor (beta chain) sequence. The antigen is unknown. These data are taken from a study of PD-1 blockade in classical Hodgkin lymphoma. Clones were sequenced by immunoSEQ multiplex PCR, and TCRdb holds only the in-frame ones, with some missing. Of around 16,000 clones listed, approximately 86% are singletons. CDR1 is SQVTM, CDR2 ANQGSEA, per germline. The CDR3 has 13 amino acids. V lost 6 bases and J lost 6; bases outside the gene matches: 8. Time point indicated: newly diagnosed, previously untreated cHL patient sample. Magnetic negative selection was used to purify CD4+ T cells from thawed PBMCs. Investigators turned to newly diagnosed, untreated classical Hodgkin lymphoma PBMCs for comparison. Study findings and constraints: Reasons behind the repertoire differences stay unclear, perhaps disease activity or earlier therapy.

The source material was CD4+ T cells from blood. V usage is TRBV29-1 and J usage is TRBJ1-5, with 7 bases fitting TRBD1. This sequence was found in a human donor with classical Hodgkin lymphoma. The CDR3 spells CSVTQGNGQPQHF. The CDR3 DNA sequence: TGCAGCGTCACACAGGGGAACGGTCAGCCCCAGCATTTT.